Listed below are T cell receptor beta chains from one sample, sequenced in a study of beta chain features in type 1 diabetes. Clones were read by immunoSEQ multiplex PCR, and TCRdb kept only the in-frame ones, dropping some. The sample holds 350,000 or so clones, roughly a fifth seen once. Source material: naive CD4+ T cells from blood. These receptors were taken from a woman younger than 30 in good health. The CDR3 runs from the conserved cysteine through the conserved F or W. The D gene is left open where the match is weak. For some rows the clone size is stated as once, few or many, or as a class when expanded; others skip it.

cdr3_length: 12; v_call: TRBV30; d_call: -; j_call: TRBJ2-3; clone_size: few; cdr3_aa: CAWSGPPDTQYF; cdr3_nt: TGTGCCTGGAGTGGGCCCCCAGATACGCAGTATTTT
cdr3_length: 14; v_call: TRBV30; d_call: -; j_call: TRBJ2-1; clone_size: -; cdr3_aa: CAWRVTSTLNEQFF; cdr3_nt: TGTGCCTGGAGGGTTACTAGCACCCTTAATGAGCAGTTCTTC
cdr3_length: 15; v_call: TRBV6-5; d_call: -; j_call: TRBJ2-5; clone_size: -; cdr3_aa: CASSSQGDPVETQYF; cdr3_nt: TGTGCCAGCAGTTCCCAGGGCGATCCAGTAGAGACCCAGTACTTC
cdr3_length: 14; v_call: TRBV7-9; d_call: -; j_call: TRBJ1-1; clone_size: few; cdr3_aa: CASSLGEMRTEAFF; cdr3_nt: TGTGCCAGCAGCTTAGGGGAGATGAGAACTGAAGCTTTCTTT
cdr3_length: 13; v_call: TRBV7-8; d_call: TRBD1; j_call: TRBJ1-2; clone_size: -; cdr3_aa: CASSATGTFGYTF; cdr3_nt: TGTGCCAGCAGCGCGACAGGGACTTTTGGCTACACCTTC
cdr3_length: 15; v_call: TRBV12-5; d_call: -; j_call: TRBJ1-5; clone_size: few; cdr3_aa: CASGPGPGGNQPQHF; cdr3_nt: TGTGCTAGTGGTCCAGGGCCGGGGGGCAATCAGCCCCAGCATTTT
cdr3_length: 14; v_call: TRBV7-8; d_call: TRBD2; j_call: TRBJ2-1; clone_size: few; cdr3_aa: CASTLRRESNEQFF; cdr3_nt: TGTGCCAGCACCCTTAGGCGGGAGAGTAATGAGCAGTTCTTC
cdr3_length: 17; v_call: TRBV4-1; d_call: TRBD1; j_call: TRBJ2-3; clone_size: -; cdr3_aa: CASSRSTVRQGTRTQYF; cdr3_nt: TGCGCCAGCAGCCGGTCCACCGTGAGACAGGGGACCCGTACGCAGTATTTT
cdr3_length: 13; v_call: TRBV29-1; d_call: TRBD1; j_call: TRBJ1-1; clone_size: few; cdr3_aa: CSGTGQGGTLAFF; cdr3_nt: TGCAGCGGAACTGGACAGGGTGGTACGTTAGCTTTCTTT
cdr3_length: 14; v_call: TRBV11-1; d_call: -; j_call: TRBJ2-5; clone_size: few; cdr3_aa: CASSLGPVQETQYF; cdr3_nt: TGTGCCAGCAGCTTGGGGCCAGTCCAAGAGACCCAGTACTTC
cdr3_length: 14; v_call: TRBV5-1; d_call: -; j_call: TRBJ2-7; clone_size: -; cdr3_aa: CASSADSQAYEQYF; cdr3_nt: TGCGCCAGCAGCGCGGACAGTCAGGCGTACGAGCAGTACTTC
cdr3_length: 15; v_call: TRBV7-9; d_call: -; j_call: TRBJ2-3; clone_size: few; cdr3_aa: CASSSPGGSTDTQYF; cdr3_nt: TGTGCCAGCAGCTCTCCGGGGGGCAGCACAGATACGCAGTATTTT
cdr3_length: 14; v_call: TRBV9; d_call: TRBD1; j_call: TRBJ1-2; clone_size: -; cdr3_aa: CASSVDDRAAGYTF; cdr3_nt: TGTGCCAGCAGCGTAGACGACAGGGCAGCTGGCTACACCTTC
cdr3_length: 11; v_call: TRBV29-1; d_call: -; j_call: TRBJ2-1; clone_size: few; cdr3_aa: CSVGKAGEQFF; cdr3_nt: TGCAGCGTTGGTAAGGCGGGTGAGCAGTTCTTC